This entry lists 10 T cell receptor beta chains sequenced from one sample in a study of chemoradiotherapy in HPV16-positive cancers. Only in-frame clones appear in the TCRdb table, and some are missing; sequencing was by immunoSEQ multiplex PCR. The sample contains some 29,000 clones, roughly 92% of which appear only once. Specimen: blood, collected from a patient who underwent chemoradiotherapy. The receptors derive from a human donor with HPV-associated anogenital cancer.

The chain uses TRBV7-2 and TRBJ1-5; 9 nucleotides align to TRBD1. Germline V gene lookup returns CDR1 SGHTA and CDR2 FQGNSA. The CDR3 has 15 amino acids. Losses at the gene ends were 1 base for V and 2 bases for J; bases not matched to a gene: 0. The CDR3 here is CASSLGTGGNQPQHF. Here the CDR3 DNA reads TGTGCCAGCAGCTTAGGGACAGGGGGCAATCAGCCCCAGCATTTT.

This chain uses TRBV7-3 with TRBJ1-6; TRBD1 might be the D (6 bases). Germline assignment: CDR1 SGHTA and CDR2 FQGTGA. CDR3 length: 20 amino acids. Trimming took 5 bases from V and 2 from J, leaving 25 bases between them. CDR3 in DNA: TGTGCCAGCAGCCCATCCACAGGGCAGATTCCTGGACCCTATAATTCACCCCTCCACTTT. It specifies CASSPSTGQIPGPYNSPLHF.

The chain recombines TRBV15 with TRBJ1-1, with D uncertain. The V and J ends lost 7 bases and 2 bases respectively, with 20 bases between them. The V gene's germline CDR1 is LNHNV and CDR2 YYDKDF (reference sequence). There are 16 residues in the CDR3. Written as DNA, the CDR3 is TGTGCCACCACTTCGGGGTCGGGCTTACGTAACACTGAAGCTTTCTTT. It encodes CATTSGSGLRNTEAFF.

This chain joins TRBV9 and TRBJ2-3; TRBD1 matches 7 bases. J gave up 3 bases and V 4 bases, and 2 bases lay outside the gene matches. Germline-derived CDR1 and CDR2 are SGDLS and YYNGEE. This CDR3 is built from 13 residues. Written as DNA, the CDR3 is TGTGCCAGCAGCTCGACAGGGACAGATACGCAGTATTTT. It yields the protein CASSSTGTDTQYF.

The rearrangement links TRBV7-2 to TRBJ1-1; maybe TRBD1 (5 bases). This CDR3 comprises 15 residues. V lost 4 bases and J 0 bases, leaving 12 bases between the germline ends. CDR1 and CDR2 (germline): SGHTA, FQGNSA. CDR3 bases: TGTGCCAGCAGCTCCGGGGGGGGAGTGAACACTGAAGCTTTCTTT. Translated: CASSSGGGVNTEAFF. Together with reference TRBV7-2 and TRBJ1-1, the CDR3 gives the full variable domain: GAGVSQSPSNKVTEKGKDVELRCDPISGHTALYWYRQSLGQGLEFLIYFQGNSAPDKSGLPSDRFSAERTGGSVSTLTIQRTQQEDSAVYLCASSSGGGVNTEAFFGQGTRLTVV.

The V and J genes are TRBV29-1 and TRBJ2-3, with TRBD2 identical over 8 bases. The CDR3 sequence is 15 residues long. Unmatched junction bases numbered 9, after V lost 5 bases and J lost 2 bases. Germline V gives CDR1 SQVTM, CDR2 ANQGSEA. CDR3 nucleotides: TGCAGCGTTTGGGGGGCGGGGGGACTCACAGATACGCAGTATTTT. Translated: CSVWGAGGLTDTQYF.

The V gene is TRBV4-2, the J gene TRBJ2-7; 11 bases match TRBD2. Trimming removed 0 bases from V and 0 bases from J; junction bases left unmatched: 10. This CDR3 spans 19 amino acids. From germline, CDR1 is LGHNA and CDR2 YNFKEQ. The CDR3 loop is CASSQDGTSGRSSSYEQYF. CDR3 DNA sequence: TGTGCCAGCAGCCAAGATGGTACTAGCGGGAGATCGAGCTCCTACGAGCAGTACTTC.

This clone is classed as large (0.1 to 1%). This chain uses TRBV6-1 with TRBJ1-4, with D maybe TRBD1 (5 bases). The CDR3 runs 14 residues. CDR1 and CDR2 from the germline V gene are MNHNS and SASEGT. Trimming pared 1 base from V and 4 bases from J, leaving 7 bases between. The CDR3: CASSEGQGNEKLFF. The CDR3 nucleotides read TGTGCCAGCAGTGAAGGGCAGGGTAATGAAAAACTGTTTTTT.

A word on this clone: Distinct nucleotide sequences in the sample also encode this CDR3. This sequence joins TRBV6-5 and TRBJ2-7, with D unclear. Trimming pared 0 bases from V and 2 bases from J, leaving 8 bases between. This CDR3 has 14 amino acids. Germline lookup yields CDR1 MNHEY and CDR2 SVGAGI. The CDR3 coding sequence is TGTGCCAGCAGTTACTCCACGGCTACCTACGAGCAGTACTTC. It codes for CASSYSTATYEQYF.

The chain combines TRBV18 with TRBJ1-3; TRBD1 might be the D (6 bases). The CDR3 runs to 17 residues. CDR1 and CDR2 (germline): KGHSH, LQKENI. V was cut by 5 bases and J by 2 bases, with 19 bases left in between. Here the CDR3 reads CASSTTGGGNTGNTIYF. CDR3 sequence (DNA): TGTGCCAGCTCAACGACCGGAGGGGGGAACACTGGAAACACCATATATTTT. The whole variable domain, filled in from reference TRBV18 and TRBJ1-3, reads NAGVMQNPRHLVRRRGQEARLRCSPMKGHSHVYWYRQLPEEGLKFMVYLQKENIIDESGMPKERFSAEFPKEGPSILRIQQVVRGDSAAYFCASSTTGGGNTGNTIYFGEGSWLTVV.